The following is a TCR beta chain sequence with its context. Its antigen is not identified. This sample was taken from a study of T cell responses to AZD1222 COVID-19 vaccine. Findings of the study overall: In all cases, repertoires were sampled only after the peak T cell response. Spike-specific TCR breadth and depth went up after people got two AZD1222 doses. As reported, nearly half of all spike-specific TCRs target variant regions that are unmutated.

Measured with immunoSEQ multiplex PCR; TCRdb has only the in-frame clones, and not every one. The sample records more than 85,000 clones, approximately 94% being singletons. V was pared by 5 bases and J by 2 bases, with 10 bases between. CDR1 and CDR2 from the germline V gene are SGHNT and YENEEA. The CDR3 is made up of 14 amino acids. This receptor was obtained from an adult who received the AZD1222 COVID-19 vaccine. The chain combines TRBV11-3 with TRBJ2-1; D gene unclear. The specimen comprised peripheral blood, sampled 28 days after the second AZD1222 dose. The CDR3 coding sequence is TGTGCCAGCAGCCCGAGGCTAGCCTACAATGAGCAGTTCTTC. It is translated as CASSPRLAYNEQFF.